Listed below are T cell receptor beta chains from one sample, sequenced in a study of identical twins. TCRdb redid the calling of the 5' RACE reads with MiXCR, one entry per CDR3 protein. The repertoire includes roughly 720,000 distinct CDR3 sequences, approximately 18% of them detected once, and about 12% sits in the top ten. This same sample was also part of a study on T cells expressing NK-cell markers.

Material for sequencing was PBMCs. All receptors derive from a woman between 18 and 29 years old in good health. Each CDR3 is given with its conserved first and last residue. The D gene is left open where the match is weak. Clone size is given for some rows only: seen once, a few or many times, or a class if the clone is expanded.

D: -; V: TRBV5-1; length: 16; J: TRBJ2-7; size: -; DNA: TGCGCCAGCAGCCACCCATATCGGGGCAGTTCCTACGAGCAGTACTTC; CDR3: CASSHPYRGSSYEQYF
D: -; V: TRBV20-1; length: 12; J: TRBJ2-7; size: few; DNA: TGCAGTGCTAGTCTCCTAACCTACGAGCAGTACTTC; CDR3: CSASLLTYEQYF
D: TRBD2; V: TRBV2; length: 15; J: TRBJ2-1; size: few; DNA: TGTGCCAGCAGTGACGGGACTAGAGTGGCTAATGAGCAGTTCTTC; CDR3: CASSDGTRVANEQFF
D: TRBD2; V: TRBV20-1; length: 12; J: TRBJ2-7; size: many; DNA: TGCAGTGCTAGTCCCGGATGGGGGGGGCAGTACTTC; CDR3: CSASPGWGGQYF
D: -; V: TRBV12-3/TRBV12-4; length: 14; J: TRBJ1-3; size: -; DNA: TGTGCCAGCAGTTTAATGGGCTCTGGAAACACCATATATTTT; CDR3: CASSLMGSGNTIYF
D: TRBD2; V: TRBV9; length: 15; J: TRBJ2-1; size: -; DNA: TGTGCCAGCAGCCTGGCGGGGGAAAGTAACAATGAGCAGTTCTTC; CDR3: CASSLAGESNNEQFF
D: -; V: TRBV27; length: 13; J: TRBJ2-3; size: few; DNA: TGTGCCAGCAGTTTATCCCCTTCGGGGGCGCAGTATTTT; CDR3: CASSLSPSGAQYF
D: -; V: TRBV12-3/TRBV12-4; length: 12; J: TRBJ2-3; size: once; DNA: TGTGCCAGCAGACTCACCACAGATACGCAGTATTTT; CDR3: CASRLTTDTQYF
D: -; V: TRBV18; length: 13; J: TRBJ1-1; size: -; DNA: TGTGCCAGCTCACCACCTAGTTCAGCTGAAGCTTTCTTT; CDR3: CASSPPSSAEAFF
D: TRBD2; V: TRBV6-1; length: 15; J: TRBJ2-3; size: few; DNA: TGTGCCAGCAGTATAGCGGGAGGGTACGCAGATACGCAGTATTTT; CDR3: CASSIAGGYADTQYF
D: -; V: TRBV15; length: 12; J: TRBJ2-3; size: -; DNA: TGTGCCACCAGCAGAGTGAGAGATACGCAGTATTTT; CDR3: CATSRVRDTQYF
D: TRBD2; V: TRBV12-3/TRBV12-4; length: 14; J: TRBJ2-7; size: -; DNA: TGTGCCAGCAGAGACCTAGCGGGAGCATACGAGCAGTACTTC; CDR3: CASRDLAGAYEQYF
D: TRBD2; V: TRBV12-3/TRBV12-4; length: 14; J: TRBJ2-1; size: -; DNA: TGTGCCAGCATTGTGGGACTAGCGAACAATGAGCAGTTCTTC; CDR3: CASIVGLANNEQFF
D: -; V: TRBV9; length: 15; J: TRBJ2-6; size: few; DNA: TGTGCCAGCAGCGTAGGGGACTCTGGGGCCAACGTCCTGACTTTC; CDR3: CASSVGDSGANVLTF
D: TRBD2; V: TRBV5-5; length: 17; J: TRBJ2-1; size: few; DNA: TGTGCCAGCAGCAATACGGGACTAGCGGGAGGAAGGAATGAGCAGTTCTTC; CDR3: CASSNTGLAGGRNEQFF
D: -; V: TRBV9; length: 14; J: TRBJ2-2; size: few; DNA: TGTGCCAGCGCTACTGACCTGAACACCGGGGAGCTGTTTTTT; CDR3: CASATDLNTGELFF
D: TRBD2; V: TRBV6-2/TRBV6-3; length: 13; J: TRBJ2-7; size: -; DNA: TGTGCCAGCAACCCAGCGGGGGCCTACGAGCAGTACTTC; CDR3: CASNPAGAYEQYF
D: -; V: TRBV12-3/TRBV12-4; length: 15; J: TRBJ1-6; size: few; DNA: TGTGCCAGCAGTTTACTGGCGACGGAGACTTCACCCCTCCACTTT; CDR3: CASSLLATETSPLHF
D: -; V: TRBV10-3; length: 14; J: TRBJ2-3; size: few; DNA: TGTGCCTGCCGTAGCGGGACAGCATGGGATACGCAGTATTTT; CDR3: CACRSGTAWDTQYF
D: TRBD2; V: TRBV5-1; length: 18; J: TRBJ2-3; size: -; DNA: TGCGCCAGCAGATCCGGGACTAGCGGGAGTCGGGTAATGCGTACGCAGTATTTT; CDR3: CASRSGTSGSRVMRTQYF
D: -; V: TRBV7-2; length: 13; J: TRBJ1-5; size: -; DNA: TGTGCCAGCAGCTTAGAGTTAACAGGGTTGGAGCATTTT; CDR3: CASSLELTGLEHF
D: -; V: TRBV3-1; length: 16; J: TRBJ2-1; size: -; DNA: TGTGCCAGCAGCCTCCAAACGGGCCTTTTTGAGAATGAGCAGTTCTTC; CDR3: CASSLQTGLFENEQFF
D: TRBD1; V: TRBV20-1; length: 15; J: TRBJ1-5; size: -; DNA: TGCAGTGCTAGACCTAGGACAGGCAGCGATCAGCCCCAGCATTTT; CDR3: CSARPRTGSDQPQHF
D: -; V: TRBV20-1; length: 12; J: TRBJ1-1; size: -; DNA: TGCAGTGTAGGTGAGAGGGACACTGAAGCTTTCTTT; CDR3: CSVGERDTEAFF